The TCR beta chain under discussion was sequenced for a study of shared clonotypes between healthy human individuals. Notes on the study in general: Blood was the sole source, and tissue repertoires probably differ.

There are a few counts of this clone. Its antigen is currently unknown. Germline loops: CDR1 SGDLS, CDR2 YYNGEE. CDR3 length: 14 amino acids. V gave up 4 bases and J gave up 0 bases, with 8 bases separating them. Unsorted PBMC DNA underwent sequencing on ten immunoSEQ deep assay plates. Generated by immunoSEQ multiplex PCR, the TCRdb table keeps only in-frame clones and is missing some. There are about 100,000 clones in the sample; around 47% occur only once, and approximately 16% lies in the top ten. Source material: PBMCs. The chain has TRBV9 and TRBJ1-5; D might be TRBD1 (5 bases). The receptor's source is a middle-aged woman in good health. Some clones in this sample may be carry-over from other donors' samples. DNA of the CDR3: TGTGCCAGCAGCCGAACAGGTAGCAATCAGCCCCAGCATTTT. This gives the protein CASSRTGSNQPQHF.